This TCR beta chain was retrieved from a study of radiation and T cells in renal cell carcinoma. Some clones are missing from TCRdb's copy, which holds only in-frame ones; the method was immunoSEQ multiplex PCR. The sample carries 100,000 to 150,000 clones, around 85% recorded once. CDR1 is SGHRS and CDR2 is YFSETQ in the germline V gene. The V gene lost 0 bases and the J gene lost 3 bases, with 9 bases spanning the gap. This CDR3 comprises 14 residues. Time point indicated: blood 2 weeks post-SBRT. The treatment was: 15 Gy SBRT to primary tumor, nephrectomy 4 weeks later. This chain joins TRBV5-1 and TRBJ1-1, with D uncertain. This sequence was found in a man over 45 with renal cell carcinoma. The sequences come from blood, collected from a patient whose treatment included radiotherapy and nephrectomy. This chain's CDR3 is CASSLDGPYTEAFF. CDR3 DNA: TGCGCCAGCAGCTTGGACGGACCTTACACTGAAGCTTTCTTT.